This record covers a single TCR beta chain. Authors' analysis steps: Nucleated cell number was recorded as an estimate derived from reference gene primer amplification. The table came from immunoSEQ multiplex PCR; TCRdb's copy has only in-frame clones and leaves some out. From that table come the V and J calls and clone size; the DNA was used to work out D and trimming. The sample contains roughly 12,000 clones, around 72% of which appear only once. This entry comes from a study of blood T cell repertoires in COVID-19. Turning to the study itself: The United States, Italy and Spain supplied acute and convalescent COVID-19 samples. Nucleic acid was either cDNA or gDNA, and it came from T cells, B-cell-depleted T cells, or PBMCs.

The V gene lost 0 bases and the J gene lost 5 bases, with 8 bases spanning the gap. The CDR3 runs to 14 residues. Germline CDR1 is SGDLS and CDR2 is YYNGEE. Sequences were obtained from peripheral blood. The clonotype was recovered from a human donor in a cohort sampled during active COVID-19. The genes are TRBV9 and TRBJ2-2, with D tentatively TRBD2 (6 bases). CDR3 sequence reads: CASSVAGRTGELFF. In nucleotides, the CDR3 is TGTGCCAGCAGCGTAGCGGGGAGGACCGGGGAGCTGTTTTTT. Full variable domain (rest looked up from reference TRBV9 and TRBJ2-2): DSGVTQTPKHLITATGQRVTLRCSPRSGDLSVYWYQQSLDQGLQFLIQYYNGEERAKGNILERFSAQQFPDLHSELNLSSLELGDSALYFCASSVAGRTGELFFGEGSRLTVL.